This is a list of T cell receptor beta chains from one sample in a study of CD8 T cells in Susac syndrome. Each CDR3 protein gets one entry after TCRdb re-called the immunoSEQ multiplex PCR reads with MiXCR. The data hold about 300,000 distinct CDR3 sequences, with around 83% observed a single time. The specimen was CD8+ T cells from PBMCs. All receptors come from a human donor with multiple sclerosis. CDR3s include the opening cysteine and the closing phenylalanine or tryptophan. The D gene is left open where the match is weak. The listing skips clone size in some rows; elsewhere it reads once, few, many or a size class.

clone_size j_call cdr3_length v_call d_call cdr3_nt cdr3_aa
. TRBJ2-1 15 TRBV27 . TGTGCCAGCAGTTTATCGAATCAGGGGTTCGATGAGCAGTTCTTC CASSLSNQGFDEQFF
. TRBJ2-5 16 TRBV7-9 . TGTGCCAGCACCAAAGTCGAAACTGTTTTTAAGGAGACCCAGTACTTC CASTKVETVFKETQYF
. TRBJ2-3 14 TRBV19 TRBD2 TGTGCCAGTAAATCTAGCGGGAGATTGGATACGCAGTATTTT CASKSSGRLDTQYF
. TRBJ2-5 14 TRBV7-9 . TGTGCCAGCAGCTTAGTAATAGCGGAAGAGACCCAGTACTTC CASSLVIAEETQYF
. TRBJ2-5 15 TRBV7-9 TRBD1 TGTGCCAGCAGCCCGCGAGACAGGGCGGGAGAGACCCAGTACTTC CASSPRDRAGETQYF
. TRBJ2-5 15 TRBV27 TRBD2 TGTGCCAGCAGTTTAGCTGCTTTGCGGGGGGAGACCCAGTACTTC CASSLAALRGETQYF
. TRBJ2-5 14 TRBV12-3/TRBV12-4 . TGTGCCAGCAGTGCCTTGATTTACGGAGAGACCCAGTACTTC CASSALIYGETQYF
. TRBJ1-5 15 TRBV28 . TGTGCCAGCAGTTTAAGGCCCCTTCAAAATCAGCCCCAGCATTTT CASSLRPLQNQPQHF
. TRBJ2-7 14 TRBV27 . TGTGCCAGCAGTTTATATCTAGCCGGTGGCGAGCAGTACTTC CASSLYLAGGEQYF
. TRBJ2-3 16 TRBV11-2 . TGTGCCAGCAGCCTAAAACTGGGGGGCTGGGGCGATACGCAGTATTTT CASSLKLGGWGDTQYF
. TRBJ1-3 16 TRBV20-1 . TGCAGTGCTAGAGATGGGTGGAGGGACCCTGGAAACACCATATATTTT CSARDGWRDPGNTIYF
. TRBJ2-7 15 TRBV7-9 TRBD1 TGTGCCAGCAGCTTAGTTGGACAGGGTCCTCTCGAGCAGTACTTC CASSLVGQGPLEQYF
. TRBJ1-2 13 TRBV28 . TGTGCCACAGAAGACAGAACCGTCTATGGCTACACCTTC CATEDRTVYGYTF
. TRBJ2-1 16 TRBV7-8 . TGTGCCAGCAGAACACACAGACTGAAGACCTACAATGAGCAGTTCTTC CASRTHRLKTYNEQFF
. TRBJ2-7 14 TRBV12-3/TRBV12-4 TRBD2 TGTGCCAGCAGTCAATCCCGGGACTACTACGAGCAGTACTTC CASSQSRDYYEQYF
. TRBJ2-7 13 TRBV9 TRBD2 TGTGCCAGCAGCCCTAGCGGGAGGGCCGAACAGTACTTC CASSPSGRAEQYF
. TRBJ1-1 13 TRBV13 . TGTGCCAGCGATTCAACTAGACAGGAGGGGGCTTTCTTT CASDSTRQEGAFF
. TRBJ1-3 15 TRBV6-5 . TGTGCCAGCAGTTACAGTGCGAGCTCTGGAAACACCATATATTTT CASSYSASSGNTIYF
. TRBJ1-1 14 TRBV27 . TGTGCCAGCAGCCCCCGGAAAAGAAACACTGAAGCTTTCTTT CASSPRKRNTEAFF
. TRBJ2-6 19 TRBV20-1 TRBD1 TGCAGTGCCAGAGCTCTGACAGGGGGCGATTTGAAGAGCGCCAACGTCCTGACTTTC CSARALTGGDLKSANVLTF
. TRBJ2-2 15 TRBV6-5 . TGTGCCAGCAGTTACTTCGGGGGCGGGGACGGGGAGCTGTTTTTT CASSYFGGGDGELFF
. TRBJ2-7 15 TRBV6-5 TRBD1 TGTGCCAGCAGCCAAGGGACAGGGCTCTCCTACGAGCAGTACTTC CASSQGTGLSYEQYF
. TRBJ2-7 15 TRBV7-2 . TGTGCCAGCAGCTTATACGGGAGATCCTCCTACGAGCAGTACTTC CASSLYGRSSYEQYF
. TRBJ1-1 10 TRBV2 . TGTGCCAGCATGGGGCCTGAAGCTTTCTTT CASMGPEAFF
. TRBJ2-2 15 TRBV2 TRBD2 TGTGCCAGCAGTACTAGCGGGCCTAACACCGGGGAGCTGTTTTTT CASSTSGPNTGELFF
once TRBJ1-1 17 TRBV27 . TGTGCCAGCAGTTGGGTGGCGTTTGTAGGGTCGAACACTGAAGCTTTCTTT CASSWVAFVGSNTEAFF
. TRBJ1-1 12 TRBV5-4 . TGTGCCAGCAGCTTGACTAACACTGAAGTTTTCTTT CASSLTNTEVFF
. TRBJ2-5 17 TRBV3-1 . TGTGCCAGCAGCCAAGAATCCCCGGTAGGGCCTCAAGAGACCCAGTACTTC CASSQESPVGPQETQYF
. TRBJ1-1 15 TRBV28 . TGTGCCAGCAGTTCTCCTCAGGGTGCCAGCACTGAAGCTTTCTTT CASSSPQGASTEAFF
once TRBJ2-4 15 TRBV5-1 TRBD1 TGCGCCAGCAGCTTGGGGCAGGGGGCAAAAAACATTCAGTACTTC CASSLGQGAKNIQYF
. TRBJ2-2 14 TRBV15 . TGTGCCACCAGCAGGGTAGGAAACACCGGGGAGCTGTTTTTT CATSRVGNTGELFF
. TRBJ2-5 15 TRBV12-3/TRBV12-4 . TGTGCCAGCAGCCTCGTAGGTGGGATTAAAGAGACCCAGTACTTC CASSLVGGIKETQYF
. TRBJ2-7 16 TRBV27 TRBD2 TGTGCCAGCAGTTTAGGGGTAGCGGGAGCTACCTACGAGCAGTACTTC CASSLGVAGATYEQYF
few TRBJ2-3 16 TRBV14 TRBD1 TGTGCCAGCAGCCAAGATTGGACAGGCCGCACAGATACGCAGTATTTT CASSQDWTGRTDTQYF
. TRBJ1-5 16 TRBV7-8 . TGTGCCAGCAGCTTAGGGGGGGAGTATAGCAATCAGCCCCAGCATTTT CASSLGGEYSNQPQHF
. TRBJ2-1 15 TRBV29-1 . TGCAGCGTTGAAGATCTGCCAGGTTTATACAATGAGCAGTTCTTC CSVEDLPGLYNEQFF
once TRBJ1-5 15 TRBV5-6 . TGTGCCAGCAGCGTGGGTCGCTCGGGGAATCAGCCCCAGCATTTT CASSVGRSGNQPQHF
. TRBJ2-1 13 TRBV6-6 . TGTGCCAGCAGTTATGGACGGAATAATGAGCAGTTCTTC CASSYGRNNEQFF
. TRBJ2-5 16 TRBV5-1 . TGCGCCAGCAGCCCTGCTCAGGTGACGTACCAAGAGACCCAGTACTTC CASSPAQVTYQETQYF
. TRBJ2-7 14 TRBV9 . TGTGCCAGCACCCGGGACACCTCACCCTACGAGCAGTACTTC CASTRDTSPYEQYF
. TRBJ2-4 17 TRBV24-1 TRBD2 TGTGCCACCAGTGACTCACTAGCGGGAGCGGGCAAAAACATTCAGTACTTC CATSDSLAGAGKNIQYF